The 21 T cell receptor beta chains in this list originate from one sample, sequenced in a study of regulatory T cells in long-lasting Graves disease. Stated time point: persistent/refractory GD, antithyroid drugs over 5 years with positive TRAb. After RNA was extracted from PBMCs, the TCR library was made from it. Libraries of TCR beta came from iRepertoire HTBI primers plus Arm-PCR of CDR3 regions. TCRdb ran MiXCR on the multiplex PCR reads and lists one entry per CDR3 protein. This table holds 600,000 to 800,000 distinct CDR3 sequences, 25% to 35% found once. This specimen was peripheral blood mononuclear cells (PBMCs), taken when the disease was refractory, from a patient treated with antithyroid drugs. The receptors here all came from a female donor with Graves disease.

V gene TRBV7-2 combines with J gene TRBJ1-4; the D gene is possibly TRBD1 (5 bases). Trimming cost V 3 bases and J 4 bases, with 9 bases left between them. This CDR3 has 14 amino acids. From germline, CDR1 is SGHTA and CDR2 FQGNSA. The CDR3 spells CASSLVTDNEKLFF. In DNA, the CDR3 is TGTGCCAGCAGCTTGGTGACAGATAATGAAAAACTGTTTTTT. The full variable domain, completed using reference TRBV7-2 and TRBJ1-4, is GAGVSQSPSNKVTEKGKDVELRCDPISGHTALYWYRQSLGQGLEFLIYFQGNSAPDKSGLPSDRFSAERTGGSVSTLTIQRTQQEDSAVYLCASSLVTDNEKLFFGSGTQLSVL.

The J gene is TRBJ2-2, the V gene TRBV19; 8 bases line up with TRBD2. CDR1 and CDR2 from the germline V gene are LNHDA and SQIVND (reference sequence). The V and J ends lost 1 base and 2 bases, in that order; junction bases with no gene match: 6. The CDR3 consists of 17 residues. The CDR3 DNA sequence: TGTGCCAGTAGTATAGCCGGTAGCGGGATAAACACCGGGGAGCTGTTTTTT. Amino acids: CASSIAGSGINTGELFF.

A few counts support this clonotype. The chain is built from TRBV3-1 and TRBJ2-5; D gene ambiguous. The CDR3 extends over 11 amino acids. The V gene's germline CDR1 is LGHDT and CDR2 YNNKEL (reference sequence). Trimming cost V 6 bases and J 5 bases, with 7 bases left between them. CDR3 nucleotides: TGTGCCAGCAGGAGCGTGGAGACCCAGTACTTC. Translating it yields CASRSVETQYF.

This clonotype was seen repeatedly, ten times or more. This chain uses TRBV28 with TRBJ1-1; D is perhaps TRBD1 (6 bases). Between the trimmed V and J ends, which lost 3 bases and 6 bases, there was a span of 11 bases. Germline V CDR1 and CDR2: MDHEN, SYDVKM. This CDR3 contains 13 residues. In DNA form, the CDR3 reads TGTGCCAGCAGTTTCCAGGGGCGCGCTGAAGCTTTCTTT. Translated, it gives CASSFQGRAEAFF.

The chain links TRBV5-1 to TRBJ2-7; 9 bases match TRBD1. CDR1 and CDR2 from the germline V gene are SGHRS and YFSETQ. J lost 4 bases, V lost 0 bases, and 5 bases had no gene match. This CDR3 comprises 15 residues. The CDR3, as DNA: TGCGCCAGCAGCTTGGATACAGGGGGCGGTTACGAGCAGTACTTC. This translates into CASSLDTGGGYEQYF.

The CDR3 DNA follows: TGTGCCAGTAGCGGACAGATACTCACAGATACGCAGTATTTT. This translates into CASSGQILTDTQYF. The rearrangement uses TRBV19 and TRBJ2-3, with D maybe TRBD1 (6 bases). CDR3 size: 14 residues. CDR1 is LNHDA, CDR2 SQIVND, per germline (reference sequence). Trimming pared 6 bases from V and 2 bases from J, leaving 12 bases between.

The CDR3 nucleotides are TGTGCCACCAGCAGAGAGCTAGCGGGAGGGCCGTTCAATGAGCAGTTCTTC. This encodes CATSRELAGGPFNEQFF. The V gene is TRBV15, the J gene TRBJ2-1; 12 bases map to TRBD2. The CDR3 runs to 17 residues. V lost 0 bases, J lost 6 bases, and 6 bases stayed unmatched. In germline, CDR1 is LNHNV, CDR2 YYDKDF (reference sequence).

A single count supports this clonotype. The V call is TRBV12-3 or TRBV12-4, the J call TRBJ1-5; D remains ambiguous. The CDR3 is made up of 14 amino acids. Trimming removed 2 bases at V and 6 bases at J, with 11 bases between. Written as DNA, the CDR3 is TGTGCCAGCAGTTTAAGAGAGGGCGGTCAGCCCCAGCATTTT. Protein sequence: CASSLREGGQPQHF.

In this sample, this clonotype turned up a few times. The CDR3 reads CAIGGLSEDSYEQYF. Written as DNA, the CDR3 is TGTGCCATCGGGGGACTCAGCGAGGACTCCTACGAGCAGTACTTC. The rearrangement joins TRBV10-3 to TRBJ2-7; D possibly corresponds to TRBD2 (6 bases). The CDR3 has 15 residues. The V and J ends lost 8 bases and 0 bases respectively, with 17 bases between them. Germline values: CDR1 ENHRY, CDR2 SYGVKD.

This clonotype was seen a handful of times. CDR3 DNA: TGTGCCAGCAGCTCACCCAGTTCTACCTACGAGCAGTACTTC. Encoded protein: CASSSPSSTYEQYF. J is TRBJ2-7 and V is TRBV5-6; D gene uncertain. The ends were cut back, 3 bases at V and 2 bases at J, with 12 bases in the middle. The CDR3 is 14 amino acids. Germline V gene lookup returns CDR1 SGHDT and CDR2 YYEEEE.

About this clonotype itself: Given the absence of the conserved phenylalanine or tryptophan at the CDR3 end, a read error is likely. Here the CDR3 reads CASKTGQKLQPQHL. The CDR3 DNA follows: TGTGCCAGCAAAACGGGACAGAAACTTCAGCCCCAGCATCTT. V usage is TRBV2 and J usage is TRBJ1-5, with 7 bases that match TRBD1. In germline, CDR1 is SNHLY, CDR2 FYNNEI. The V gene end was trimmed by 7 bases and the J gene end by 6 bases; junction bases not matched to a gene: 9. The CDR3 has 14 residues.

The genes are TRBV6-5 and TRBJ1-2; 12 bases are a match to TRBD1. The V and J ends lost 2 bases and 7 bases, in that order; junction bases with no gene match: 5. The germline V gene encodes CDR1 MNHEY and CDR2 SVGAGI. This CDR3 contains 15 residues. CDR3 nucleotide sequence: TGTGCCAGCAGTTACGGGGACAGGGGGCGATCTGGCTACACCTTC. Encoded protein: CASSYGDRGRSGYTF.

The gene calls are TRBV11-1 and TRBJ1-1; the D is unclear. The germline V gene encodes CDR1 SGHAT and CDR2 FQDESV (reference sequence). The CDR3 extends over 14 amino acids. V was clipped by 3 bases and J by 1 base, with 9 bases between them. CDR3 DNA sequence: TGTGCCAGCAGCTTCAGTACATCGAACACTGAAGCTTTCTTT. Protein product: CASSFSTSNTEAFF.

This clonotype has a count of ten or more. The rearrangement uses TRBV2 and TRBJ1-1; maybe TRBD1 (5 bases). Trimming cost V 4 bases and J 0 bases, with 9 bases left between them. The CDR3 sequence is 14 residues long. Per germline, CDR1 SNHLY and CDR2 FYNNEI. CDR3 in DNA: TGTGCCAGCAGTGCGGTCAGGGTGAACACTGAAGCTTTCTTT. Translated, it gives CASSAVRVNTEAFF.

The V gene is TRBV30, the J gene TRBJ1-1; the D gene is possibly TRBD1 (5 bases). The CDR3 has 21 amino acids. Germline V gives CDR1 GTSNPN, CDR2 SVGIG (reference sequence). V shed 3 bases and J shed 1 base, with 33 bases lying between them. The chain's CDR3 is CAWRKGAEGRGSFYQNTEAFF. The CDR3 region has the DNA TGTGCCTGGAGAAAAGGGGCGGAGGGACGTGGGTCATTTTATCAGAACACTGAAGCTTTCTTT.

This clonotype was detected many times. V and J are TRBV28 and TRBJ2-7, with D unclear. V lost 4 bases and J lost 2, with 9 bases in between. The V gene's germline CDR1 is MDHEN and CDR2 SYDVKM. This CDR3 comprises 13 residues. The CDR3 reads CASSSDPPYEQYF. Written as DNA, the CDR3 is TGTGCCAGCAGTTCGGACCCGCCCTACGAGCAGTACTTC. Drawing the rest from reference TRBV28 and TRBJ2-7, the complete variable domain is DVKVTQSSRYLVKRTGEKVFLECVQDMDHENMFWYRQDPGLGLRLIYFSYDVKMKEKGDIPEGYSVSREKKERFSLILESASTNQTSMYLCASSSDPPYEQYFGPGTRLTVT.

In regard to this clonotype: This could be a read error, since a much larger clone is one nucleotide away. The rearrangement joins TRBV20-1 to TRBJ2-7; 11 bases map to TRBD2. The CDR3 is 14 amino acids. Germline CDR1 is DFQATT and CDR2 is SNEGSKA (reference sequence). As DNA, the CDR3 is TGCAGTGCCCTGGGACTAGCGGCGTCCTACGGGCAGTACTTC. Protein sequence: CSALGLAASYGQYF.

V is TRBV25-1 and J is TRBJ1-3, with 9 bases fitting TRBD1. The V segment lost 2 bases and the J segment 7 bases; nucleotides outside the gene matches: 9. Germline assignment: CDR1 MGHDK and CDR2 SYGVNS. This CDR3 has 16 amino acids. The CDR3 spells CASSEQGTGKTNTIYF. CDR3 DNA: TGTGCCAGCAGTGAACAAGGGACAGGGAAGACGAACACCATATATTTT.

CDR3 loop: CASRSDSHLGKLFF. The CDR3 nucleotides read TGTGCCAGCAGGTCGGACAGTCATCTAGGGAAACTGTTTTTT. The chain carries TRBV6-1 and TRBJ1-4, with D tentatively TRBD1 (6 bases). Per germline, CDR1 MNHNS and CDR2 SASEGT. This CDR3 has 14 residues. The V end lost 6 bases, the J end lost 11 bases, and 19 bases lay between the germline ends.

The chain joins TRBV6-1 to TRBJ2-7, with 9 bases that match TRBD1. The germline gives CDR1 MNHNS, CDR2 SASEGT. V trimming: 7 bases; J trimming: 8 bases; junction bases outside the gene matches: 9. The CDR3 extends over 13 amino acids. This CDR3 is CASKPGTGYKQYF. The CDR3 bases are TGTGCCAGCAAACCCGGGACAGGGTACAAGCAGTACTTC.

On this clonotype: Given a much more abundant clone one base away, this may be a read error. The rearrangement links TRBV28 to TRBJ2-2; 8 bases are a match to TRBD1. CDR1 is MDHEN and CDR2 is SYDVKM in the germline V gene. The CDR3 consists of 17 residues. CDR3: CASSPIGTGTGTRERFF. As DNA, the CDR3 is TGTGCCAGCAGTCCAATTGGGACCGGGACAGGCACCAGGGAGCGGTTTTTT.